The TCR beta chain under discussion was sequenced for a study of blood T cell repertoires in COVID-19. Profiled with immunoSEQ multiplex PCR; TCRdb holds only in-frame clones, not every one. Among tens of thousands of clones listed, around 83% were seen once. Germline CDR1 and CDR2: LNHDA and SQIVND (reference sequence). V was pared by 6 bases and J by 5 bases, with 11 bases of the junction left unmatched. The CDR3 spans 15 residues. This clone came up many times. This receptor was obtained from a man older than 75 with acute or convalescent COVID-19. The material sequenced was peripheral blood. The chain links TRBV19 to TRBJ1-1; 8 bases fit TRBD1. The CDR3 DNA sequence: TGTGCCAGTAGATCGGACAGGGTTGAAGTGACTGAAGCTTTCTTT. This translates into CASRSDRVEVTEAFF.